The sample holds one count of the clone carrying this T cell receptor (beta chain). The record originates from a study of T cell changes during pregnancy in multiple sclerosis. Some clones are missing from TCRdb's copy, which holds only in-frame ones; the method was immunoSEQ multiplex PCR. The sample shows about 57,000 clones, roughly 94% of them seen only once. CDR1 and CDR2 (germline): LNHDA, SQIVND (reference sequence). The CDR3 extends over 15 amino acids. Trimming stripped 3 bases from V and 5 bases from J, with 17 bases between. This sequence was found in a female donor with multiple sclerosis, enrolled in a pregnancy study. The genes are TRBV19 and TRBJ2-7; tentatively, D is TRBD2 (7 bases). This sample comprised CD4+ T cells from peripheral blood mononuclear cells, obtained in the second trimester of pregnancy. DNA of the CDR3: TGTGCCAGTAGTATTAACGGGCGGGGGCGCAACGAGCAGTACTTC. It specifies CASSINGRGRNEQYF.